The clone carrying this T cell receptor (beta chain) was seen only a few times. This entry is derived from a study of T cell changes during pregnancy in multiple sclerosis. Sequencing used immunoSEQ multiplex PCR; TCRdb keeps in-frame clones, though not all of them. Among 50,000 or so clones, 85% to 95% were seen once, and the ten largest hold roughly 0.71%. CDR1 and CDR2 (germline): SGHTA, FQGTGA. Trimming removed 7 bases from V and 0 bases from J, with 11 bases in between. The CDR3 is 14 residues long. V usage is TRBV7-3 and J usage is TRBJ2-3; perhaps TRBD1 as D (5 bases). The input for sequencing was CD4+ T cells from peripheral blood mononuclear cells, taken in the third trimester of pregnancy. The sequence was collected from a female donor with multiple sclerosis, enrolled in a pregnancy study. The CDR3 loop is CASKRQPSTDTQYF. In DNA, the CDR3 is TGTGCCAGCAAAAGACAGCCTAGCACAGATACGCAGTATTTT.